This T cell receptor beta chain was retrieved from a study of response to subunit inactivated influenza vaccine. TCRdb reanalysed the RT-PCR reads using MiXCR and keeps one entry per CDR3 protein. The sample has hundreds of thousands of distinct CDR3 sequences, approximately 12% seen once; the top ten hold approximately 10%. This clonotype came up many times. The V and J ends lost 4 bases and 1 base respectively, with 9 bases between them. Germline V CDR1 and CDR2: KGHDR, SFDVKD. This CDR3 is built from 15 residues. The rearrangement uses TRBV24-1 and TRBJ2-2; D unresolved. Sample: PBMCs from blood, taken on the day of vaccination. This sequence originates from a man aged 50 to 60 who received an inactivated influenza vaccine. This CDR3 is CATSDPAGNTGELFF. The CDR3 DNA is TGTGCCACCAGTGACCCAGCCGGGAACACCGGGGAGCTGTTTTTT.